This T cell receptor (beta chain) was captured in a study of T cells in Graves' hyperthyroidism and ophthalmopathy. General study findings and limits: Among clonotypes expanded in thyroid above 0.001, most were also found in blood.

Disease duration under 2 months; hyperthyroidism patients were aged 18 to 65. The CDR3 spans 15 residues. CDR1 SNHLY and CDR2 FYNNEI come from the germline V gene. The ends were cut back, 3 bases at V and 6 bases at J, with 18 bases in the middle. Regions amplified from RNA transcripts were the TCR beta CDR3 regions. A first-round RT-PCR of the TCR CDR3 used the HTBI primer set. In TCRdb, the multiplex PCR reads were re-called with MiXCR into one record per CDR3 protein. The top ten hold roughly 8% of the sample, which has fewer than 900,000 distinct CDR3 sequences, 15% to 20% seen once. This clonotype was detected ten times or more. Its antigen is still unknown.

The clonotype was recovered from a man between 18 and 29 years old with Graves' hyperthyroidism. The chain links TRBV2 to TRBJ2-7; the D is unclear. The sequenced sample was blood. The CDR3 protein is CASSDWDESLVEQYF. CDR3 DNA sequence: TGTGCCAGCAGTGATTGGGATGAATCCTTAGTCGAGCAGTACTTC.